The 17 T cell receptor beta chains given below trace back to one sample, sequenced in a study of blood T cells in healthy people across ages (dated by TCRdb to 2014 to 2015). The library was obtained by 5' RACE. Reads for this sample came from an Illumina HiSeq 2500. A second roughly 7 to 12 cycle PCR used a sample-barcoded 5' primer and a J-beta primer mix. The public reads were run again by TCRdb, first through fastp at Q25 and then through MiXCR, and only productive beta chains were kept. Each CDR3 protein appears once, grouped with its most common genes and DNA. The sample records about 1.4 million distinct CDR3 sequences, around 55% of which are singletons. 5% to 7% of the sample belongs to the ten largest clones. The sample consisted of blood. These receptors were taken from a young man in good health.

J is TRBJ2-2 and V is TRBV6-5; 8 bases are a match to TRBD2. CDR3 length: 16 residues. After removal of 7 bases from V and 6 bases from J, the junction contained 13 bases not matched to a gene. Germline assignment: CDR1 MNHEY and CDR2 SVGAGI. CDR3 DNA sequence: TGTGCCAGCATAAAACGGGGGGGCGGGTTCCCCGGGGAGCTGTTTTTT. Its translation: CASIKRGGGFPGELFF.

This clonotype was observed a handful of times. The rearrangement uses TRBV28 and TRBJ2-5, with TRBD2 matching 14 bases. V lost 5 bases, J lost 2 bases, and 13 bases stayed unmatched. The CDR3 is 19 residues long. Germline-derived CDR1 and CDR2 are MDHEN and SYDVKM. CDR3 nucleotide sequence: TGTGCCAGCAGTACTAACCCCGCCGGGACTAGCGGGGGTCAAGAGACCCAGTACTTC. Translated, it gives CASSTNPAGTSGGQETQYF.

CDR3 DNA: TGTGCCAGTAGTACTGTGGGCAGAGATCAGCCCCAGCATTTT. Translating gives CASSTVGRDQPQHF. The rearrangement joins TRBV19 to TRBJ1-5; D remains unclear. The CDR3 extends over 14 amino acids. The ends were cut back, 4 bases at V and 5 bases at J, with 12 bases in the middle. Germline CDR1 is LNHDA and CDR2 is SQIVND (reference sequence).

The chain employs TRBV7-9 and TRBJ2-1; D may be TRBD2 (6 bases). Trimming pared 5 bases from V and 10 bases from J, leaving 12 bases between. Germline V gene sequence: CDR1 SEHNR, CDR2 FQNEAQ (reference sequence). The CDR3 sequence is 12 residues long. CDR3 DNA sequence: TGTGCCAGCAGCGTTAAGGCGGGGGAGCAGTTCTTC. Protein sequence: CASSVKAGEQFF.

The gene calls are TRBV27 and TRBJ1-6; the D is unclear. This CDR3 has 12 residues. The V end lost 1 base, the J end lost 18 bases, and 13 bases lay between the germline ends. The germline V gene has CDR1 MNHEY and CDR2 SMNVEV (reference sequence). This chain's CDR3 is CASSLFSGPAHF. The CDR3 DNA follows: TGTGCCAGCAGTTTATTCTCGGGCCCAGCCCACTTT.

The CDR3 nucleotides read TGTGCCAGCAGTCCCCGGGGATTAGGGCAGCCCCAGCATTTT. Translated: CASSPRGLGQPQHF. V gene TRBV27 combines with J gene TRBJ1-5, with no clear D. The V end lost 5 bases, the J end lost 7 bases, and 15 bases lay between the germline ends. The CDR3 length is 14 residues. Germline V gene lookup returns CDR1 MNHEY and CDR2 SMNVEV (reference sequence).

This clonotype was recorded once. The CDR3 bases are TGTGCCAGCAGCCAAGACCGAGCGGGAGGTGAGACCCAGTACTTC. Protein: CASSQDRAGGETQYF. This rearrangement joins TRBV3-1 to TRBJ2-4; TRBD2 aligns across 9 bases. The DNA end favors TRBJ2-5, so the J call may be wrong. Germline V gives CDR1 LGHDT, CDR2 YNNKEL (reference sequence). The CDR3 totals 15 residues.

This rearrangement joins TRBV7-9 to TRBJ2-7; possibly TRBD2 for D (6 bases). V shed 5 bases and J shed 0 bases, with 17 bases lying between them. Per germline, CDR1 SEHNR and CDR2 FQNEAQ (reference sequence). This CDR3 contains 16 residues. CDR3 nucleotides: TGTGCCAGCAGCCCCCTACGGGGGACGTACTCCTACGAGCAGTACTTC. It is translated as CASSPLRGTYSYEQYF.

This rearrangement joins TRBV3-1 to TRBJ1-3; D is unresolved. Trimming shortened V by 0 bases and J by 4 bases, and 7 bases separated the two germline ends. The CDR3 consists of 14 residues. In germline, CDR1 is LGHDT, CDR2 YNNKEL (reference sequence). The CDR3: CASSQDSVGNTIYF. For the CDR3, the DNA is TGTGCCAGCAGCCAAGATTCGGTCGGAAACACCATATATTTT.

This chain connects TRBV5-6 to TRBJ1-5; 7 bases fit TRBD1. V lost 3 bases to trimming and J lost 1 base; unmatched junction nucleotides: 4. This CDR3 contains 15 residues. Germline CDR1 and CDR2: SGHDT and YYEEEE. The CDR3 nucleotides are TGTGCCAGCAGCTCGACAGGGAGGAGCAATCAGCCCCAGCATTTT. Residues: CASSSTGRSNQPQHF.

J is TRBJ2-7 and V is TRBV7-9; TRBD1 aligns across 8 bases. Germline V gene sequence: CDR1 SEHNR, CDR2 FQNEAQ (reference sequence). J was trimmed by 5 bases and V by 4 bases; bases with no gene match: 10. The CDR3 length is 15 residues. In DNA form, the CDR3 reads TGTGCCAGCAGCTACCTACAGGGGGAACCCCACGAGCAGTACTTC. Amino acids: CASSYLQGEPHEQYF.

The chain recombines TRBV2 with TRBJ2-1; D perhaps matches TRBD2 (6 bases). The end of the DNA aligns better with TRBJ2-7, so the J call may be wrong. This CDR3 region has 12 residues. Looked up from germline, CDR1 is SNHLY and CDR2 is FYNNEI. In DNA form, the CDR3 reads TGTGCCAGCCGGGACTCATACAATGAGCAGTACTTC. It translates to CASRDSYNEQYF.

This clonotype was seen a few times. V is TRBV21-1 and J is TRBJ2-4. TRBV21-1 is given as a pseudogene. CDR3 size: 15 residues. The CDR3: CASTRPDGCYAEQYF. For the CDR3, the DNA is TGTGCCAGCACCCGACCCGACGGTTGTTATGCGGAGCAGTACTTC.

The chain couples TRBV29-1 to TRBJ1-6, with 7 bases that match TRBD1. Germline trimming cut 7 bases from V and 8 bases from J; bases unmatched to any gene: 8. This CDR3 spans 13 amino acids. The V gene's germline CDR1 is SQVTM and CDR2 ANQGSEA. The CDR3 loop reads CSAQQGRDSPLHF. The CDR3 bases are TGCAGCGCCCAACAGGGGAGGGATTCACCCCTCCACTTT.

The V gene is TRBV27, the J gene TRBJ2-4, with 8 bases fitting TRBD2. The end of the DNA aligns better with TRBJ2-7, so the J call may be wrong. Germline V gene data show CDR1 as MNHEY and CDR2 as SMNVEV (reference sequence). This CDR3 spans 15 amino acids. The CDR3 protein is CASSLLSGSLAEQYF. Written as DNA, the CDR3 is TGTGCCAGCAGTTTACTCAGCGGGAGTTTAGCCGAGCAGTACTTC.

In its sample, this clonotype was seen a few times. The V and J genes are TRBV20-1 and TRBJ2-1; the D is unclear. Germline V lookup: CDR1 DFQATT, CDR2 SNEGSKA (reference sequence). The CDR3 has 13 amino acids. V lost 1 base to trimming and J lost 7 bases, with 11 bases between them. CDR3 in amino acids: CSARGVNRNEQFF. Here the CDR3 DNA reads TGCAGTGCTAGAGGGGTAAATAGGAATGAGCAGTTCTTC.

In this sample, this clonotype turned up a few times. This chain links TRBV29-1 with TRBJ2-1; 7 bases match TRBD2. The V gene end was trimmed by 7 bases and the J gene end by 2 bases; junction bases not matched to a gene: 5. Looked up from germline, CDR1 is SQVTM and CDR2 is ANQGSEA. The CDR3 has 13 residues. The CDR3 sequence is CSASGRPYNEQFF. CDR3 nucleotides: TGCAGCGCCTCCGGGAGGCCCTACAATGAGCAGTTCTTC.